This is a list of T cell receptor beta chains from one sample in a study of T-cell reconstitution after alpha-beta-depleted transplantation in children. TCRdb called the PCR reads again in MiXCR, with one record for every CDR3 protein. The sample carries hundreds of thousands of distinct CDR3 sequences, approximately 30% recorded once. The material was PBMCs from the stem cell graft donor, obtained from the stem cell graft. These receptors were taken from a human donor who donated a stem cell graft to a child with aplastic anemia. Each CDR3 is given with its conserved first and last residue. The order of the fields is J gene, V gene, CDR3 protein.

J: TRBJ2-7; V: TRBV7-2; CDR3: CASSLSRGPDEQYF
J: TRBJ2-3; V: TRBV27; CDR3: CARSLYRDTDTQYF
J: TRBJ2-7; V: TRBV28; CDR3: CASTRGGGRTSEQYF
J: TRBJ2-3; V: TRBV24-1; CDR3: CATSDPPDTQYF
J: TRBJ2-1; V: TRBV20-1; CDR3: CSAPGTSVNNEQFF
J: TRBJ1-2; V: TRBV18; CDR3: CASSPEGLPNYGYTF
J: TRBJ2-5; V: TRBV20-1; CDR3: CSAPGLAGGAQETQYF
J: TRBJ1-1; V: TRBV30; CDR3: CAWSVLPMNTEAFF
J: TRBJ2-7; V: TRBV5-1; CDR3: CASSLEPRAAHYEQYF
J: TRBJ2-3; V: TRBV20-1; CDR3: CSAESGGRTDTQYF